The 32 T cell receptor beta chains presented below share a single source sample, sequenced in a study of identical twins. TCRdb processed the 5' RACE reads anew with MiXCR; each CDR3 protein has one entry. The sample contains fewer than 650,000 distinct CDR3 sequences, around 7.5% of which appear only once. These data also featured in a second study, about yellow fever vaccine responses in identical twins.

The material sequenced was PBMCs. Receptors were obtained from a woman under 30 in good health.

V gene TRBV5-1 combines with J gene TRBJ2-1; D is unclear. Germline CDR1 reads SGHRS; CDR2 reads YFSETQ. The ends were cut back, 4 bases at V and 5 bases at J, with 10 bases in the middle. The CDR3 totals 13 residues. CDR3 in amino acids: CASSIWNDNEQFF. The CDR3 DNA is TGCGCCAGCAGCATTTGGAACGACAATGAGCAGTTCTTC.

The chain combines TRBV20-1 with TRBJ2-4; D not certain. This CDR3 spans 11 amino acids. V gave up 6 bases and J gave up 8 bases, with 11 bases separating them. Germline V gives CDR1 DFQATT, CDR2 SNEGSKA (reference sequence). The CDR3 DNA follows: TGCAGTGCAGGGCTTGGGGACATTCAGTACTTC. It encodes CSAGLGDIQYF.

The table lists this clonotype with a few counts. This chain joins TRBV29-1 and TRBJ2-3; no clear D gene. The V end lost 7 bases, the J end lost 0 bases, and 11 bases lay between the germline ends. The CDR3 covers 13 residues. CDR1 is SQVTM and CDR2 is ANQGSEA in the germline V gene. The CDR3 loop is CSGVGSSTDTQYF. In DNA, the CDR3 is TGCAGCGGCGTAGGGTCTAGCACAGATACGCAGTATTTT.

This chain uses TRBV6-1 with TRBJ2-1; 11 bases map to TRBD2. V was clipped by 6 bases and J by 10 bases; unmatched bases: 11. The CDR3 contains 15 residues. Germline V gene sequence: CDR1 MNHNS, CDR2 SASEGT. CDR3 amino acids: CASRTAGTSGGEQFF. In nucleotides, the CDR3 is TGTGCCAGCAGGACCGCCGGGACTAGCGGAGGAGAGCAGTTCTTC.

The chain joins TRBV20-1 to TRBJ2-2; D not certain. Between the trimmed V and J ends, which lost 4 bases and 1 base, there was a span of 4 bases. In germline, CDR1 is DFQATT, CDR2 SNEGSKA (reference sequence). The CDR3 length is 12 residues. CDR3 sequence reads: CSAKQNTGELFF. The CDR3, as DNA: TGCAGTGCTAAGCAGAACACCGGGGAGCTGTTTTTT.

This clonotype came up a few times. The gene calls are TRBV20-1 and TRBJ2-5, with 8 nucleotides matching TRBD1. After removal of 5 bases from V and 4 bases from J, the junction contained 6 bases not matched to a gene. Germline V gives CDR1 DFQATT, CDR2 SNEGSKA (reference sequence). The length of the CDR3 is 13 residues. In DNA form, the CDR3 reads TGCAGTGCTCCCTCAGGGGGCTCAGAGACCCAGTACTTC. The encoded protein is CSAPSGGSETQYF.

The chain couples TRBV28 to TRBJ1-2, with 7 bases matching TRBD1. From germline, CDR1 is MDHEN and CDR2 SYDVKM. V shed 8 bases, J shed 7 bases, and the junction held 4 bases outside the gene matches. CDR3 length equals 11 residues. The CDR3 sequence is CASLGTAGYTF. CDR3 bases: TGTGCCAGCCTAGGGACAGCTGGCTACACCTTC.

The chain is built from TRBV12-3 or TRBV12-4 and TRBJ2-1; 8 positions match TRBD2. The J segment lost 8 bases and the V segment lost 6 bases, leaving 3 bases of the junction unmatched. This CDR3 has 12 residues. The CDR3 DNA follows: TGTGCCAGCAGGATCGGGAGGGATGAGCAGTTCTTC. It codes for CASRIGRDEQFF.

The rearrangement uses TRBV7-9 and TRBJ1-3, with D uncertain. CDR1 is SEHNR and CDR2 is FQNEAQ in the germline V gene (reference sequence). The CDR3 is 16 amino acids. Trimming stripped 1 base from V and 0 bases from J, with 10 bases between. CDR3 in amino acids: CASSLDSMSSGNTIYF. The CDR3 region has the DNA TGTGCCAGCAGCTTAGACAGCATGAGCTCTGGAAACACCATATATTTT. Full variable domain (rest looked up from reference TRBV7-9 and TRBJ1-3): DTGVSQNPRHKITKRGQNVTFRCDPISEHNRLYWYRQTLGQGPEFLTYFQNEAQLEKSRLLSDRFSAERPKGSFSTLEIQRTEQGDSAMYLCASSLDSMSSGNTIYFGEGSWLTVV.

This clonotype showed up many times. The chain uses TRBV12-3 or TRBV12-4 and TRBJ2-1; D is unclear. V lost 7 bases and J lost 0, with 4 bases in between. The CDR3 is 12 amino acids. The CDR3 DNA follows: TGTGCCAGCACCAACTCCTACAATGAGCAGTTCTTC. Its translation is CASTNSYNEQFF.

The chain carries TRBV10-3 and TRBJ2-3; TRBD2 aligns across 7 bases. The V gene's germline CDR1 is ENHRY and CDR2 SYGVKD. The CDR3 is made up of 15 amino acids. V gave up 3 bases and J gave up 0 bases; unmatched junction bases: 3. The CDR3 sequence is CAISDGGRSTDTQYF. For the CDR3, the DNA is TGTGCCATCAGTGACGGGGGGAGGAGCACAGATACGCAGTATTTT.

This clonotype was detected only a few times. The V call is TRBV5-5, the J call TRBJ2-3; 14 positions match TRBD2. Per the germline V gene, CDR1 is SGHKS and CDR2 is YYEKEE (reference sequence). The junction had 7 bases not matched to a gene; V was cut back by 4 bases and J by 3 bases. The CDR3 length is 17 residues. CDR3: CASSPGLAGGGTDTQYF. The CDR3 DNA sequence: TGTGCCAGCAGCCCTGGACTAGCGGGGGGTGGGACAGATACGCAGTATTTT.

The table lists this clonotype with many counts. The CDR3 sequence is CASSSLGNIQYF. The CDR3, as DNA: TGTGCCAGCAGTTCTTTGGGAAACATTCAGTACTTC. The chain combines TRBV6-5 with TRBJ2-4; D remains unclear. The germline CDR1 and CDR2 sequences are MNHEY and SVGAGI. CDR3 length: 12 amino acids. V lost 4 bases, J lost 6 bases, and 7 bases lay in between.

Only a few counts were recorded for this clonotype. One junction end disagrees with the germline gene, perhaps due to a read error. The chain is built from TRBV5-6 and TRBJ2-7; either TRBD1 or TRBD2 may supply D (5 bases each). CDR3 length equals 13 residues. Germline values: CDR1 SGHDT, CDR2 YYEEEE. Here the CDR3 reads CASSLVGFRDAAF. The CDR3 region has the DNA TGTGCCAGCAGCTTGGTGGGGTTCCGGGACGCTGCCTTC.

V is TRBV3-1 and J is TRBJ2-1; possible D gene TRBD2, 5 bases. Germline V gene data show CDR1 as LGHDT and CDR2 as YNNKEL (reference sequence). The V end was cut by 3 bases, the J end by 1 base, with 16 bases between. The CDR3 contains 17 residues. The CDR3 DNA follows: TGTGCCAGCAGCCATCCCGCTCGGGGTGGATCCTACAATGAGCAGTTCTTC. This translates into CASSHPARGGSYNEQFF.

On this clonotype: At one end the junction does not follow the germline gene, possibly because of a read error. The chain employs TRBV2 and TRBJ2-1; no clear D gene. CDR1 and CDR2 (germline): SNHLY, FYNNEI. The CDR3 spans 12 residues. The CDR3 loop reads CASSEDHNEQFF. CDR3 DNA sequence: TGTGCCAGCAGCGAAGACCACAATGAGCAGTTCTTC.

The CDR3 nucleotides are TGCGCCAGCAGCTTGGTTTGGACAGGGGGTTTTAATGAGCAGTTCTTC. Protein sequence: CASSLVWTGGFNEQFF. J is TRBJ2-1 and V is TRBV5-1, with 10 bases matching TRBD1. Germline V gene lookup returns CDR1 SGHRS and CDR2 YFSETQ. The CDR3 covers 16 residues. V lost 0 bases and J lost 7; bases outside the gene matches: 7.

With respect to this clonotype: A clone one base away is much larger, so this may be a read error. The V and J genes are TRBV7-3 and TRBJ2-3; D possibly corresponds to TRBD2 (6 bases). CDR3 length: 13 residues. V was cut by 4 bases and J by 4 bases, with 9 bases left in between. Germline CDR1 SGHTA, CDR2 FQGTGA. DNA of the CDR3: TGTGCCAGCAGCTCCGGGAGCGCAGATACGCAGTATTTT. Translation gives CASSSGSADTQYF.

This clonotype was recorded at least ten times. The chain carries TRBV6-1 and TRBJ1-6; D uncertain. This CDR3 has 13 residues. Germline V CDR1 and CDR2: MNHNS, SASEGT. Trimming removed 5 bases at V and 10 bases at J, with 12 bases between. The CDR3 spells CASSQGGPSPLHF. In DNA form, the CDR3 reads TGTGCCAGCAGTCAAGGAGGCCCATCACCCCTCCACTTT.

This clonotype has just a few counts. This sequence joins TRBV11-3 and TRBJ2-1; D is perhaps TRBD1 or TRBD2 (6 bases each). Germline assignment: CDR1 SGHNT and CDR2 YENEEA. The CDR3 totals 14 residues. Trimming pared 4 bases from V and 9 bases from J, leaving 16 bases between. The CDR3 protein is CASSSGQPSVEQFF. As DNA, the CDR3 is TGTGCCAGCAGCTCCGGACAGCCTAGCGTTGAGCAGTTCTTC.

This clonotype was counted between two and nine times. J is TRBJ2-3 and V is TRBV27; the D is unclear. V was cut by 5 bases and J by 2 bases, with 20 bases left in between. CDR3 length: 17 residues. Per germline, CDR1 MNHEY and CDR2 SMNVEV (reference sequence). The CDR3 sequence is CASSRPPGGRDTDTQYF. CDR3 DNA: TGTGCCAGCAGTCGACCACCGGGTGGAAGGGACACAGATACGCAGTATTTT.

This clonotype was observed many times. V gene TRBV29-1 combines with J gene TRBJ2-1, with D perhaps matching TRBD2 (7 bases). Germline V gives CDR1 SQVTM, CDR2 ANQGSEA. The CDR3 runs to 13 residues. The V end was cut by 3 bases, the J end by 8 bases, with 14 bases between. The CDR3 DNA reads as TGCAGCGTTGAGTGGGGGGGCAAGGATGAGCAGTTCTTC. This codes for CSVEWGGKDEQFF.

This clonotype was observed many times. J is TRBJ2-3 and V is TRBV29-1; TRBD1 matches at 10 bases. V dropped 5 bases and J dropped 4; count of bases not matched to a gene: 6. Germline CDR1 and CDR2: SQVTM and ANQGSEA. The CDR3 spans 14 residues. The CDR3 is CSVTGQGVADTQYF. The CDR3 DNA is TGCAGCGTTACCGGACAGGGGGTCGCAGATACGCAGTATTTT.

This sequence joins TRBV20-1 and TRBJ2-2; 7 positions match TRBD2. V lost 0 bases, J lost 3 bases, and 10 bases stayed unmatched. The germline gives CDR1 DFQATT, CDR2 SNEGSKA (reference sequence). The CDR3 has 17 amino acids. CDR3 protein: CSARDRLTGLHTGELFF. CDR3 bases: TGCAGTGCTAGAGATCGGTTGACGGGACTACACACCGGGGAGCTGTTTTTT.

V gene TRBV27 combines with J gene TRBJ2-3, with 15 positions matching TRBD2. Trimming took 7 bases from V and 5 from J; bases not matched to a gene: 4. Germline-derived CDR1 and CDR2 are MNHEY and SMNVEV (reference sequence). The CDR3 contains 15 residues. Written as DNA, the CDR3 is TGTGCCAGCAAGGGGACTAGCGGGGGGTTAGATACGCAGTATTTT. Translation: CASKGTSGGLDTQYF.

This clonotype appeared a few times. The V call is TRBV12-3 or TRBV12-4, the J call TRBJ1-2; unclear D gene. CDR3 length: 15 amino acids. With 3 bases removed from V and 5 bases from J, the gap between germline ends came to 16 bases. The CDR3 DNA reads TGTGCCAGCAGTTTTGGTCCTTCAGAGCATTATGGCTACACCTTC. It yields the protein CASSFGPSEHYGYTF.

This clonotype came up a few times. The gene calls are TRBV12-3 or TRBV12-4 and TRBJ2-1; 8 positions match TRBD2. This CDR3 is 15 amino acids long. J gave up 1 base and V 8 bases, and 7 bases lay outside the gene matches. The CDR3 region is CASLSSGRSYNEQFF. The CDR3 bases are TGTGCCAGCCTCTCCAGCGGGAGATCCTACAATGAGCAGTTCTTC.

This clonotype was seen a handful of times. The chain employs TRBV15 and TRBJ2-5; tentative D call: TRBD1 (5 bases). CDR3 length: 16 residues. The V end was cut by 0 bases, the J end by 1 base, with 12 bases between. Germline CDR1 LNHNV, CDR2 YYDKDF (reference sequence). CDR3 sequence reads: CATSRDVGPSQETQYF. The CDR3 DNA reads as TGTGCCACCAGCAGAGATGTGGGGCCATCCCAAGAGACCCAGTACTTC.

The V call is TRBV5-5, the J call TRBJ1-5; D is ambiguous. The V end lost 0 bases, the J end lost 4 bases, and 8 bases lay between the germline ends. This CDR3 spans 14 amino acids. Germline loops: CDR1 SGHKS, CDR2 YYEKEE (reference sequence). The CDR3 region has the DNA TGTGCCAGCAGCTTGGCCTCAGGTAATCAGCCCCAGCATTTT. As protein: CASSLASGNQPQHF.

This clonotype came up many times. This chain uses TRBV12-3 or TRBV12-4 with TRBJ2-7; D may be TRBD1 or TRBD2 (5 bases each). The V end lost 6 bases, the J end lost 2 bases, and 11 bases lay between the germline ends. CDR3 length: 13 amino acids. The CDR3 protein is CASRRDGPYEQYF. CDR3 bases: TGTGCCAGCAGAAGGGACGGGCCCTACGAGCAGTACTTC.

This clonotype was counted between two and nine times. This chain uses TRBV6-5 with TRBJ2-2, with 10 positions matching TRBD2. CDR1 is MNHEY, CDR2 SVGAGI, per germline. This CDR3 comprises 17 residues. Trimming removed 2 bases from V and 0 bases from J; junction bases left unmatched: 3. The CDR3 sequence is CASSYASGRANTGELFF. CDR3 nucleotide sequence: TGTGCCAGCAGTTACGCTAGCGGGAGAGCGAACACCGGGGAGCTGTTTTTT.

This clonotype appeared a few times. This sequence joins TRBV5-1 and TRBJ2-3, with TRBD2 matching over 10 bases. The CDR3 is made up of 22 amino acids. Trimming at V came to 0 bases and at J to 4 bases, leaving 23 bases not matched to a gene. Germline V CDR1 and CDR2: SGHRS, YFSETQ. The CDR3 loop is CASSLGTPRKRGGKGAADTQYF. The CDR3 DNA reads TGCGCCAGCAGCTTGGGGACCCCTAGGAAGCGGGGGGGCAAGGGCGCGGCAGATACGCAGTATTTT. Supplemented by reference TRBV5-1 and TRBJ2-3, the full variable domain reads KAGVTQTPRYLIKTRGQQVTLSCSPISGHRSVSWYQQTPGQGLQFLFEYFSETQRNKGNFPGRFSGRQFSNSRSEMNVSTLELGDSALYLCASSLGTPRKRGGKGAADTQYFGPGTRLTVL.